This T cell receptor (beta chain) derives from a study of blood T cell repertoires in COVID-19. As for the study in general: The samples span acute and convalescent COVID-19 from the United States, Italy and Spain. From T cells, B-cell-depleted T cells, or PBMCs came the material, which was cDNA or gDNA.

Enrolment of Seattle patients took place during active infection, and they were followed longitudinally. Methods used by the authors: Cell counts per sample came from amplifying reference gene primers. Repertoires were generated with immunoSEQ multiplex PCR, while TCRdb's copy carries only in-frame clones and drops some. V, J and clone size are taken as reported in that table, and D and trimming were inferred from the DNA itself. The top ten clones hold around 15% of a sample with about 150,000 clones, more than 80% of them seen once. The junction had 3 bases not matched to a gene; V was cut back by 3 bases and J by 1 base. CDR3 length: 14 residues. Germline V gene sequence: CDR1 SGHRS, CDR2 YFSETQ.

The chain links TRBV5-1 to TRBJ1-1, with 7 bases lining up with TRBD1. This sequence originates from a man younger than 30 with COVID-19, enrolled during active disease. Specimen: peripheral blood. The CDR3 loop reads CASSWGTANTEAFF. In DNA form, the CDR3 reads TGCGCCAGCAGCTGGGGGACAGCGAACACTGAAGCTTTCTTT.